This TCR beta chain appears in the sequencing data of a study of blood T cell repertoires in COVID-19. Study in general: Collection of acute and convalescent COVID-19 samples took place in the United States, Italy and Spain.

Seattle's cohort entered during active infection and was followed longitudinally. The CDR3 totals 12 residues. V dropped 7 bases and J dropped 9 bases, with 12 bases sitting between them. Germline loops: CDR1 MNHEY, CDR2 SVGAGI. The authors' processing: Estimated nucleated cell counts came from reference gene primer amplification. The assay was immunoSEQ multiplex PCR, and TCRdb's table has in-frame clones only and misses some. V, J and clone size are taken as reported in that table, and D and trimming were inferred from the DNA itself. The sample shows approximately 210,000 clones, approximately 81% of them seen only once.

The chain is built from TRBV6-5 and TRBJ1-4; D is unresolved. Sequencing was done on a sample of peripheral blood. This receptor was obtained from a woman of 80 years or more with COVID-19, enrolled during active disease. The CDR3 nucleotides read TGTGCCAGCACCCTCACCGAGAAAAAACTGTTTTTT. As protein: CASTLTEKKLFF.